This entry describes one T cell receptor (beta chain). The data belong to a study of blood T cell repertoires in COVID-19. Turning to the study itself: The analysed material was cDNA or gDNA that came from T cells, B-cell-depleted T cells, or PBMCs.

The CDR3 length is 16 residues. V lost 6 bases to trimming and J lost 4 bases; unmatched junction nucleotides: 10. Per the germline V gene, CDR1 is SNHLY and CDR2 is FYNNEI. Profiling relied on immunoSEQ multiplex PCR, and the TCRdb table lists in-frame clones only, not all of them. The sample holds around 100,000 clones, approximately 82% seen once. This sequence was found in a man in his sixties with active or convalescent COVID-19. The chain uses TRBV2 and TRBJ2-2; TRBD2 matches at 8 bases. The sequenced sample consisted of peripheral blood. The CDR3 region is CASSPGTSMTTGELFF. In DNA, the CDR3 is TGTGCCAGCAGCCCCGGGACTAGTATGACCACCGGGGAGCTGTTTTTT.